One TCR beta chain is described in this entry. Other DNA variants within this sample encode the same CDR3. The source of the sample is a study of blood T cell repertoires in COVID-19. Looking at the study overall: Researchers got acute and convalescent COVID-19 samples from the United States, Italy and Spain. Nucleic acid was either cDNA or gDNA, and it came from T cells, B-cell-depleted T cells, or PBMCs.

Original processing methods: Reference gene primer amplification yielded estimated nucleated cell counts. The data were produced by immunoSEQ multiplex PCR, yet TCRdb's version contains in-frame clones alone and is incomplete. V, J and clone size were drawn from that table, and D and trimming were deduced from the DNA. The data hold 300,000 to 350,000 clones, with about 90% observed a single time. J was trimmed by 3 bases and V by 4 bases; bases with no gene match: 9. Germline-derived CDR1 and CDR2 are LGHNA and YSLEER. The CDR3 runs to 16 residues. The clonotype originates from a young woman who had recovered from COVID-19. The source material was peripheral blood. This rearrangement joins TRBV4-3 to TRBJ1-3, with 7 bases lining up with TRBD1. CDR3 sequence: CASSPTTGTVGNTIYF. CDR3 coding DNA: TGCGCCAGCAGCCCGACGACAGGGACAGTTGGAAACACCATATATTTT.